This passage covers 10 T cell receptor beta chains from one sample sequenced in a study of blood T cells in healthy people across ages. The use of a sample-barcoded 5' primer and a J-beta primer mix characterized a second PCR of about 7 to 12 cycles. TCRdb fed the 5' RACE reads into MiXCR, producing one record per CDR3 protein. The table lists hundreds of thousands of distinct CDR3 sequences, 58% of them singletons. What was sequenced was blood. The receptor source for this set is a man aged 30 to 39 in good health.

V is TRBV4-2 and J is TRBJ2-1; 7 bases agree with TRBD1. Germline V gene lookup returns CDR1 LGHNA and CDR2 YNFKEQ. Trimming took 1 base from V and 6 from J; bases not matched to a gene: 6. The CDR3 is made up of 15 amino acids. CDR3 sequence: CASSQGRDRSNEQFF. The CDR3 bases are TGTGCCAGCAGCCAAGGCCGGGACAGAAGCAATGAGCAGTTCTTC.

This chain joins TRBV29-1 and TRBJ1-2, with 7 bases matching TRBD1. The germline CDR1 and CDR2 sequences are SQVTM and ANQGSEA. This CDR3 has 12 residues. Trimming cost V 8 bases and J 6 bases; bases outside gene matches: 9. In DNA form, the CDR3 reads TGCAGCTCCCGTAGACAGGGAGATGGCTACACCTTC. This gives the protein CSSRRQGDGYTF.

This clonotype was counted only a few times. V gene TRBV5-1 combines with J gene TRBJ2-7, with TRBD2 as a possible D gene (5 bases). Per the germline V gene, CDR1 is SGHRS and CDR2 is YFSETQ. Trimming stripped 6 bases from V and 7 bases from J, with 14 bases between. The CDR3 has 12 residues. CDR3 sequence: CASKGASNEQYF. CDR3 bases: TGCGCCAGCAAGGGAGCGTCCAATGAGCAGTACTTC.

This clonotype was found a few times. The rearrangement links TRBV20-1 to TRBJ2-1; the D is unclear. Matching the DNA end better, TRBJ2-7 makes the J call doubtful. The CDR3 has 11 residues. Germline CDR1 DFQATT, CDR2 SNEGSKA (reference sequence). In nucleotides, the CDR3 is TGCAGTGCGAAAAGCGACAATGAGCAGTACTTC. This gives the protein CSAKSDNEQYF.

The CDR3 coding sequence is TGTGCCAGCAGCCAAGTAGATGGGGGGGGCTACACCTTC. This encodes CASSQVDGGGYTF. The chain uses TRBV3-1 and TRBJ1-2; D may be TRBD1 (5 bases). Germline assignment: CDR1 LGHDT and CDR2 YNNKEL (reference sequence). The V gene lost 1 base and the J gene lost 8 bases, with 11 bases spanning the gap. This CDR3 is built from 13 residues. The entire variable domain, with the rest obtained from reference TRBV3-1 and TRBJ1-2, is as follows: DTAVSQTPKYLVTQMGNDKSIKCEQNLGHDTMYWYKQDSKKFLKIMFSYNNKELIINETVPNRFSPKSPDKAHLNLHINSLELGDSAVYFCASSQVDGGGYTFGSGTRLTVV.

The J gene is TRBJ2-1, the V gene TRBV4-1; no clear D. The V gene's germline CDR1 is MGHRA and CDR2 YSYEKL. V lost 0 bases, J lost 7 bases, and 13 bases lay in between. The CDR3 covers 15 residues. The CDR3: CASSQEVIRSNEQFF. The CDR3 DNA reads TGCGCCAGCAGCCAAGAAGTCATTAGGTCGAATGAGCAGTTCTTC.

This chain connects TRBV9 to TRBJ2-7; the D gene is possibly TRBD1 (5 bases). CDR1 SGDLS and CDR2 YYNGEE come from the germline V gene. This CDR3 spans 15 amino acids. The V gene lost 4 bases and the J gene lost 0 bases, with 14 bases spanning the gap. CDR3 protein: CASSPRTYGSYEQYF. The DNA of the CDR3 is TGTGCCAGCAGCCCACGGACATACGGCTCCTACGAGCAGTACTTC.

The sample holds a few counts of this clonotype. The rearrangement joins TRBV20-1 to TRBJ2-5; 10 bases map to TRBD2. Per germline, CDR1 DFQATT and CDR2 SNEGSKA (reference sequence). V dropped 5 bases and J dropped 5; count of bases not matched to a gene: 8. The CDR3 is 14 residues long. DNA for the CDR3: TGCAGTGCTTTCAGCGGGGGGGCCGGGGAGACCCAGTACTTC. It is translated as CSAFSGGAGETQYF.

The CDR3 loop reads CASSLDSPRTEAFF. The CDR3 region has the DNA TGTGCCAGCAGCTTGGACTCACCGCGCACTGAAGCTTTCTTT. The chain links TRBV5-4 to TRBJ1-1; the D is unclear. Germline CDR1 SGHNT, CDR2 YYREEE (reference sequence). CDR3 length equals 14 residues. V dropped 0 bases and J dropped 4 bases, with 10 bases sitting between them.

The chain joins TRBV20-1 to TRBJ2-7; 11 positions match TRBD2. CDR1 is DFQATT and CDR2 is SNEGSKA in the germline V gene (reference sequence). The CDR3 is made up of 15 amino acids. V lost 4 bases and J lost 2; bases outside the gene matches: 7. CDR3 protein: CSANSLAGGPYEQYF. The CDR3 coding sequence is TGCAGTGCTAACAGCCTAGCGGGAGGACCCTACGAGCAGTACTTC.